The 2 T cell receptor beta chains below come from one sample, sequenced in a study of blood T cell repertoires in COVID-19. Method: immunoSEQ multiplex PCR; TCRdb's copy keeps in-frame clones and lacks some. The sample yields around 50,000 clones, roughly 85% seen once. Sequencing input: peripheral blood. These receptors were obtained from a human donor in a cohort sampled during active COVID-19.

The chain uses TRBV29-1 and TRBJ2-5, with 9 bases fitting TRBD1. Trimming removed 6 bases from V and 2 bases from J; junction bases left unmatched: 1. CDR1 is SQVTM, CDR2 ANQGSEA, per germline. The CDR3 consists of 12 residues. The CDR3: CSVGTGQETQYF. Here the CDR3 DNA reads TGCAGCGTAGGGACAGGGCAAGAGACCCAGTACTTC.

The V call is TRBV20-1, the J call TRBJ2-1; no clear D. V was trimmed by 5 bases and J by 4 bases, leaving 3 bases between them. The CDR3 spans 10 residues. Germline V gene data show CDR1 as DFQATT and CDR2 as SNEGSKA (reference sequence). The CDR3, as DNA: TGCAGTGCTTCGTACAATGAGCAGTTCTTC. Translation: CSASYNEQFF.